This record concerns one TCR beta chain sequence. Its antigen is undetermined. The data belong to a study of blood T cells in healthy people across ages. Study outcomes and limitations: Diversity figures based on one million T cells were deemed too low. CMV infection status of these donors was not known. Naive T cell percentage showed a strong correlation with the diversity of TCR beta.

A second PCR of roughly 7 to 11 cycles used a sample-barcoded 5' primer and a J-beta primer mix. Every molecule of cDNA carried a tag from a template-switch adaptor with 12 random nucleotides. In TCRdb, the 5' RACE reads were re-called with MiXCR into one record per CDR3 protein. The sample contains roughly 900,000 distinct CDR3 sequences, about 44% of which appear only once. After removal of 7 bases from V and 3 bases from J, the junction contained 5 bases not matched to a gene. The CDR3 is made up of 15 amino acids. Germline CDR1 reads KGHDR; CDR2 reads SFDVKD. The specimen sequenced was blood. The V call is TRBV24-1, the J call TRBJ2-3, with 11 bases fitting TRBD2. This clonotype was sampled from a man aged 25-45 years in good health. CDR3 amino acids: CATSGTSGRTDTQYF. CDR3 in DNA: TGTGCCACCAGCGGAACTAGCGGGAGAACAGATACGCAGTATTTT.